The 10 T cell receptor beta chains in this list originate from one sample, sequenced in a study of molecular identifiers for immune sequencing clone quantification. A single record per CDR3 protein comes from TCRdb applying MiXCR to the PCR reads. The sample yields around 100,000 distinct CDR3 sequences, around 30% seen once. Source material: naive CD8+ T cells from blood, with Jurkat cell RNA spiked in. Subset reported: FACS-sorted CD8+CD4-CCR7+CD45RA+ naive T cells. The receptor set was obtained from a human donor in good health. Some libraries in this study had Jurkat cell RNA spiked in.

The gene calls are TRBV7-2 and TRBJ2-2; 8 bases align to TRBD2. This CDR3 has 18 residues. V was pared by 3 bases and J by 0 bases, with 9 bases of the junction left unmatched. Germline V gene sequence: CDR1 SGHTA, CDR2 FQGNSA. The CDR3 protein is CASSLRPGGGANTGELFF. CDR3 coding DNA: TGTGCCAGCAGCTTGAGGCCCGGGGGGGGAGCGAACACCGGGGAGCTGTTTTTT.

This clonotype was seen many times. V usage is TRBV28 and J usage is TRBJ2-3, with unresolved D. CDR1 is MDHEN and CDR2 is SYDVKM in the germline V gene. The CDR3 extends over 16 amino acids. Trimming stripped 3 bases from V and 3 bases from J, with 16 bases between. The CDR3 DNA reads TGTGCCAGCAGTTTTTTTCGGATCGGGCGGACAGATACGCAGTATTTT. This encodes CASSFFRIGRTDTQYF.

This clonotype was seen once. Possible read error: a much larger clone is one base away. The CDR3 loop reads CASRPGWTGLSGAIVLTF. In nucleotides, the CDR3 is TGTGCCAGCAGACCCGGTTGGACAGGGCTGTCTGGGGCCATCGTCCTGACTTTC. The chain has TRBV7-2 and TRBJ2-6; TRBD1 matches 8 bases. CDR1 and CDR2 from the germline V gene are SGHTA and FQGNSA. CDR3 length: 18 residues.

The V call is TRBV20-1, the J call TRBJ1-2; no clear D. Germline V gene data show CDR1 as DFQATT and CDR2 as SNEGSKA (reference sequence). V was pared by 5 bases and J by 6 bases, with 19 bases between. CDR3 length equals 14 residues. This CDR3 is CSADPGPFTDGYTF. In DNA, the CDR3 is TGCAGTGCTGACCCAGGTCCGTTTACCGATGGCTACACCTTC.

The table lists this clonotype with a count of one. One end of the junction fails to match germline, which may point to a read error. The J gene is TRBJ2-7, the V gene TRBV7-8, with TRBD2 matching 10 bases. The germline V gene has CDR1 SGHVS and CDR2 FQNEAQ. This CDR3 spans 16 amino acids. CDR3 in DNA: TGTGCCAGCAGCTTAGGCCCTAGCGGGAGCTCCTACGAGCGGTACTTC. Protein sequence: CASSLGPSGSSYERYF. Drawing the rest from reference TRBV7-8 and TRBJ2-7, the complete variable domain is GAGVSQSPRYKVAKRGQDVALRCDPISGHVSLFWYQQALGQGPEFLTYFQNEAQLDKSGLPSDRFFAERPEGSVSTLKIQRTQQEDSAVYLCASSLGPSGSSYERYFGPGTRLTVT.

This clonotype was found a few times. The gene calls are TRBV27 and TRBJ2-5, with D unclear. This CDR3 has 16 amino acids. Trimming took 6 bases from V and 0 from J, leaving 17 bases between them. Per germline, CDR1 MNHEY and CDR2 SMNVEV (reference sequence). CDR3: CASSPIGRTYQETQYF. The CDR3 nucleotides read TGTGCCAGCAGCCCTATCGGACGGACGTACCAAGAGACCCAGTACTTC.

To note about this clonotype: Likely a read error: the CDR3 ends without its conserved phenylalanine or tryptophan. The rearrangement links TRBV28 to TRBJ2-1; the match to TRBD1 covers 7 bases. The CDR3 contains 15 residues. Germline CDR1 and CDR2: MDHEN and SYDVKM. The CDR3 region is CASSTPRQGHNEQFL. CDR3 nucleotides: TGCGCCAGCAGTACCCCCCGACAGGGACACAATGAGCAGTTCCTC.

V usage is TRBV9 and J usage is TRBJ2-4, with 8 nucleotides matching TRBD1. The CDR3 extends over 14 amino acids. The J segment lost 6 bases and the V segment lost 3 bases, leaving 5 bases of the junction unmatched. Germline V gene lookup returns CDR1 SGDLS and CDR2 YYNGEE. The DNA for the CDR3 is TGTGCCAGCAGCGCGACAGGGGTTGCAAACATTCAGTACTTC. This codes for CASSATGVANIQYF.

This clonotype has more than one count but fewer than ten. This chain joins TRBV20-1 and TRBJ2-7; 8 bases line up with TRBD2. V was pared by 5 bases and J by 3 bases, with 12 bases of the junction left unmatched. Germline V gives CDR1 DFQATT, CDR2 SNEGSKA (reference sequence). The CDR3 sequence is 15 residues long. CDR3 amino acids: CSASTPGLGIYEQYF. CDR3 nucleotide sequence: TGCAGTGCTTCTACTCCGGGACTAGGAATCTACGAGCAGTACTTC.

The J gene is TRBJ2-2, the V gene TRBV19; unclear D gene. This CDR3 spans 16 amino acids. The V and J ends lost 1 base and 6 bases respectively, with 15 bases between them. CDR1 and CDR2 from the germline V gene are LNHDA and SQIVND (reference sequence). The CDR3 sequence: CASSIVVGVNPGELFF. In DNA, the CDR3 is TGTGCCAGTAGTATAGTCGTGGGCGTAAACCCCGGGGAGCTGTTTTTT.